This T cell receptor (beta chain) is from a study of T cell repertoires in cytomegalovirus infection. As for the study in general: Shared public TCR beta signatures pointed to both CMV infection and a matching HLA type. Points from the study as a whole: Public TCR beta family frequency separated CMV-and-HLA carriers, including in an independent cohort. CMV-specific TCR beta clonotypes restricted by HLA-C were the ones dominating the ex vivo response.

This clonotype showed up just a few times. Its antigen is undetermined. TCRdb reprocessed the reads with MiXCR, giving one entry per CDR3 protein. The repertoire holds around 290,000 distinct CDR3 sequences, with 20% to 30% as singletons. The receptor was derived from a human donor in good health (CMV status not recorded). Some clones in this sample may be carry-over from other donors' samples. Sequencing was done on a sample of PBMCs.

This CDR3 is CATSRARGSGANVLTF. Written as DNA, the CDR3 is TGTGCCACCAGCAGAGCAAGGGGCTCTGGGGCCAACGTCCTGACTTTC. The chain carries TRBV15 and TRBJ2-6, with a tentative D call TRBD1 (5 bases). The V end lost 1 base, the J end lost 0 bases, and 7 bases lay between the germline ends. The CDR3 is 16 residues long. Germline CDR1 LNHNV, CDR2 YYDKDF (reference sequence).